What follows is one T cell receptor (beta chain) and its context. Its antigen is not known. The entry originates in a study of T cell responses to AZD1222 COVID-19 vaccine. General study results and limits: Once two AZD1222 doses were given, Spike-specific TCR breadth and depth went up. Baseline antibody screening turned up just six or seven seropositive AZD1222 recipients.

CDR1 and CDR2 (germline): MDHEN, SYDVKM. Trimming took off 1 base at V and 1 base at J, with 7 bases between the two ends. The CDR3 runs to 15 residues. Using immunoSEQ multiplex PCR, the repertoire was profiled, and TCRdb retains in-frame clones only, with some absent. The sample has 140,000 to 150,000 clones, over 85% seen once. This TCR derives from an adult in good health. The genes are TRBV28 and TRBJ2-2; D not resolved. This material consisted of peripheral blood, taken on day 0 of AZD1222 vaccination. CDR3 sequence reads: CASSLLTQNTGELFF. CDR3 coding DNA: TGTGCCAGCAGTTTATTGACCCAGAACACCGGGGAGCTGTTTTTT.